The rows below give T cell receptor beta chains drawn from one sample of a study of low-dose radiotherapy and immunotherapy resistance in tumors. MiXCR, run by TCRdb on the reads, gives a single entry per CDR3 protein. This repertoire shows about 97,000 distinct CDR3 sequences, under 25% found once; its top ten account for 4.1%. The sample was PBMCs, taken after low-dose radiotherapy plus immunotherapy. The receptor source for this set is a male donor with prostate cancer. The CDR3 runs from the conserved cysteine through the conserved F or W. Each record gives: V gene, J gene, D gene, clone size, CDR3 protein, CDR3 DNA. A D gene is named only where the DNA matches it firmly. The size of a clone is reported for some rows only, either as once, few or many, or as a class for expanded clones.

V: TRBV29-1; J: TRBJ1-3; D: .; size: many; CDR3: CSVGAGNTIYF; DNA: TGCAGCGTTGGAGCGGGAAACACCATATATTTT
V: TRBV19; J: TRBJ2-3; D: TRBD1; size: .; CDR3: CASRTGLTDTQYF; DNA: TGTGCCAGTCGGACAGGGCTGACAGATACGCAGTATTTT
V: TRBV28; J: TRBJ1-5; D: .; size: few; CDR3: CASSMGGGNQPQHF; DNA: TGTGCCAGCAGCATGGGGGGAGGCAATCAGCCCCAGCATTTT
V: TRBV19; J: TRBJ2-1; D: TRBD2; size: many; CDR3: CASSTLAGRTINNEQFF; DNA: TGTGCCAGTAGTACCCTAGCGGGCCGAACGATCAACAATGAGCAGTTCTTC
V: TRBV18; J: TRBJ2-3; D: TRBD2; size: many; CDR3: CASSPRLAGYTDTQYF; DNA: TGTGCCAGCTCACCTAGACTAGCAGGGTACACAGATACGCAGTATTTT
V: TRBV7-9; J: TRBJ2-7; D: TRBD1; size: many; CDR3: CASSLAGPTGGTYEQYF; DNA: TGTGCCAGCAGCTTAGCTGGGCCGACAGGGGGAACCTACGAGCAGTACTTC
V: TRBV10-2; J: TRBJ2-1; D: TRBD2; size: many; CDR3: CASRGLAGEGEQFF; DNA: TGCGCCAGCAGAGGTCTAGCGGGGGAGGGTGAGCAGTTCTTC
V: TRBV5-1; J: TRBJ2-7; D: TRBD1; size: many; CDR3: CASSLDRDRYEQYF; DNA: TGCGCCAGCAGCTTAGACCGGGACAGATACGAGCAGTACTTC
V: TRBV29-1; J: TRBJ2-7; D: .; size: once; CDR3: CSVPLQGNEQYF; DNA: TGCAGCGTTCCCCTTCAGGGTAACGAGCAGTACTTC
V: TRBV27; J: TRBJ2-7; D: .; size: many; CDR3: CASSFRGLVDEQYF; DNA: TGTGCCAGCAGTTTCCGCGGGTTGGTCGACGAGCAGTACTTC
V: TRBV14; J: TRBJ1-2; D: .; size: many; CDR3: CASSRGGFDGYTF; DNA: TGTGCCAGCAGCAGGGGAGGATTCGATGGCTACACCTTC
V: TRBV5-4; J: TRBJ2-1; D: .; size: .; CDR3: CASSADHYNEQFF; DNA: TGTGCCAGCAGCGCCGACCACTACAATGAGCAGTTCTTC
V: TRBV6-2/TRBV6-3; J: TRBJ2-7; D: .; size: .; CDR3: CAGSQGTSYEQYF; DNA: TGTGCCGGGTCACAGGGAACGTCCTACGAGCAGTACTTC
V: TRBV29-1; J: TRBJ2-3; D: TRBD1; size: many; CDR3: CSVGTSGQGADTQYF; DNA: TGCAGCGTTGGGACCTCGGGACAGGGTGCAGATACGCAGTATTTT
V: TRBV7-6; J: TRBJ2-7; D: .; size: many; CDR3: CASSVSKGWSEQYF; DNA: TGTGCCAGCAGCGTCTCCAAGGGGTGGTCCGAGCAGTACTTC
V: TRBV5-1; J: TRBJ1-1; D: .; size: many; CDR3: CASSGASESTEAFF; DNA: TGCGCCAGCAGCGGGGCGTCGGAGAGCACTGAAGCTTTCTTT
V: TRBV6-2/TRBV6-3; J: TRBJ1-1; D: .; size: .; CDR3: CASQRGEAFF; DNA: TGTGCCAGCCAAAGGGGGGAAGCTTTCTTT
V: TRBV6-6; J: TRBJ2-2; D: .; size: many; CDR3: CASGASGNTGELFF; DNA: TGTGCCAGCGGTGCGAGCGGCAACACCGGGGAGCTGTTTTTT
V: TRBV29-1; J: TRBJ2-3; D: .; size: many; CDR3: CSVGGRFKTDTQYF; DNA: TGCAGCGTTGGCGGAAGGTTTAAAACAGATACGCAGTATTTT
V: TRBV7-2; J: TRBJ2-2; D: TRBD2; size: many; CDR3: CASSFARGGNTGELFF; DNA: TGTGCCAGCAGCTTCGCTCGCGGGGGAAACACCGGGGAGCTGTTTTTT
V: TRBV27; J: TRBJ2-7; D: TRBD2; size: many; CDR3: CASSRGGPYEQYF; DNA: TGTGCCAGCAGCCGCGGGGGACCCTACGAGCAGTACTTC
V: TRBV6-2/TRBV6-3; J: TRBJ1-5; D: .; size: many; CDR3: CASTLWGGRNQPQHF; DNA: TGTGCCAGCACCTTGTGGGGGGGACGCAATCAGCCCCAGCATTTT
V: TRBV6-1; J: TRBJ2-1; D: TRBD2; size: .; CDR3: CASSEDTSGIDEQFF; DNA: TGTGCCAGCAGTGAAGACACTAGCGGGATCGATGAGCAGTTCTTC
V: TRBV5-1; J: TRBJ1-2; D: TRBD1; size: .; CDR3: CASGQTGVGYTF; DNA: TGCGCCAGCGGCCAGACAGGGGTCGGCTACACCTTC
V: TRBV6-2/TRBV6-3; J: TRBJ2-2; D: .; size: .; CDR3: CASRPPSGELFF; DNA: TGTGCCAGCAGACCCCCCTCCGGGGAGCTGTTTTTT
V: TRBV29-1; J: TRBJ2-7; D: TRBD1; size: .; CDR3: CSVATSTGGHYDQYF; DNA: TGCAGCGTTGCAACCTCGACAGGGGGCCATTACGATCAGTACTTC
V: TRBV6-4; J: TRBJ2-3; D: TRBD2; size: many; CDR3: CASSSGGKDTQYF; DNA: TGTGCCAGTTCCAGCGGGGGAAAAGATACGCAGTATTTT
V: TRBV6-5; J: TRBJ2-5; D: TRBD2; size: .; CDR3: CASSYPGLAGQAQYF; DNA: TGTGCCAGCAGTTACCCTGGACTAGCGGGACAAGCCCAGTACTTC
V: TRBV3-1; J: TRBJ2-1; D: .; size: many; CDR3: CASSQVSGPYEQFF; DNA: TGTGCCAGCAGCCAAGTTTCAGGGCCCTACGAGCAGTTCTTC
V: TRBV6-1; J: TRBJ1-2; D: .; size: many; CDR3: CASSETPQGPYGYTF; DNA: TGTGCCAGCAGTGAAACCCCACAGGGACCCTATGGCTACACCTTC
V: TRBV4-1; J: TRBJ2-1; D: TRBD1; size: many; CDR3: CASSPRPQGANYNEQFF; DNA: TGCGCCAGCAGCCCTCGTCCCCAGGGGGCTAACTACAATGAGCAGTTCTTC
V: TRBV10-1; J: TRBJ2-3; D: .; size: .; CDR3: CATRQSTDTQYF; DNA: TGCGCCACCCGACAGAGCACAGATACGCAGTATTTT
V: TRBV5-1; J: TRBJ2-1; D: TRBD2; size: many; CDR3: CASSVGHSGGALGNNEQFF; DNA: TGCGCCAGCAGCGTGGGTCATAGCGGGGGGGCCCTTGGAAACAATGAGCAGTTCTTC
V: TRBV3-1; J: TRBJ1-1; D: .; size: .; CDR3: CVSSPSGATDAFF; DNA: TGTGTCAGCAGCCCCTCGGGGGCCACTGACGCTTTCTTT
V: TRBV18; J: TRBJ1-1; D: .; size: few; CDR3: CASSMDKNTEAFF; DNA: TGTGCCAGCTCAATGGACAAGAACACTGAAGCTTTCTTT
V: TRBV2; J: TRBJ2-1; D: .; size: many; CDR3: CASSEAGGYLTYNEQFF; DNA: TGTGCCAGCAGTGAAGCCGGGGGTTATCTGACCTACAATGAGCAGTTCTTC
V: TRBV20-1; J: TRBJ2-3; D: .; size: many; CDR3: CSAMTGADTQYF; DNA: TGCAGTGCAATGACAGGTGCTGATACGCAGTATTTT
V: TRBV19; J: TRBJ2-7; D: TRBD1; size: few; CDR3: CASRPTGGREQYF; DNA: TGTGCCAGTAGACCGACAGGGGGGAGGGAGCAGTACTTC
V: TRBV6-2/TRBV6-3; J: TRBJ2-1; D: .; size: few; CDR3: CASSDTGASYNEQFF; DNA: TGTGCCAGCAGTGACACGGGGGCATCCTACAATGAGCAGTTCTTC
V: TRBV7-9; J: TRBJ2-3; D: TRBD2; size: many; CDR3: CASSDLGGAGVTDTQYF; DNA: TGTGCCAGCAGCGACCTTGGGGGAGCGGGGGTCACAGATACGCAGTATTTT
V: TRBV7-6; J: TRBJ2-5; D: .; size: many; CDR3: CASSLGFGNQETQYF; DNA: TGTGCCAGCAGCTTAGGTTTTGGGAATCAAGAGACCCAGTACTTC
V: TRBV7-8; J: TRBJ1-4; D: .; size: .; CDR3: CASSLEQGNEKLFF; DNA: TGTGCCAGCAGCTTAGAACAAGGGAATGAAAAACTGTTTTTT
V: TRBV7-6; J: TRBJ1-4; D: .; size: many; CDR3: CASSPGRDEKLFF; DNA: TGTGCCAGCAGCCCGGGACGGGATGAAAAACTGTTTTTT
V: TRBV7-2; J: TRBJ1-5; D: .; size: many; CDR3: CASSPIYNQPQHF; DNA: TGTGCCAGCAGCCCCATTTACAATCAGCCCCAGCATTTT